This T cell receptor beta chain appears in the sequencing data of a study of multiple sclerosis patients with progressive multifocal leukoencephalopathy. There are 16 residues in the CDR3. J gave up 3 bases and V 0 bases, and 3 bases lay outside the gene matches. The germline gives CDR1 ENHRY, CDR2 SYGVKD. The sample's time point: time of PML onset. All PML patients were female, and all patients had earlier interferon beta. Data came from immunoSEQ multiplex PCR; TCRdb stores just in-frame clones and leaves some out. Among about 30,000 clones listed, around 83% were seen once. The sample here was PBMCs, taken from a patient treated with natalizumab. The TCR comes from a woman in her thirties with progressive multifocal leukoencephalopathy. J is TRBJ2-3 and V is TRBV10-3, with 10 positions matching TRBD1. CDR3 bases: TGTGCCATCAGTGAGTCATGGACAGGGGGTACAGATACGCAGTATTTT. Amino acids: CAISESWTGGTDTQYF.